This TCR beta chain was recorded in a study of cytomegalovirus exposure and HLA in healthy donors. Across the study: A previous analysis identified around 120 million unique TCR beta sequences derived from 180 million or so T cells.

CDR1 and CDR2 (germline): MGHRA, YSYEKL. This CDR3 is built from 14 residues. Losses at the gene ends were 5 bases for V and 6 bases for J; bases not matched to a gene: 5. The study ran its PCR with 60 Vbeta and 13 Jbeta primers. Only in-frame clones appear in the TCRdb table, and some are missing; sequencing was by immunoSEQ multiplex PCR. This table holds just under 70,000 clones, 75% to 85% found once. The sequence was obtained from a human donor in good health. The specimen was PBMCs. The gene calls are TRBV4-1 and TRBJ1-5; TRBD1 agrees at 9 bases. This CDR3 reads CASSYTGGVQPQHF. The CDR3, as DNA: TGCGCCAGCAGCTATACAGGGGGCGTTCAGCCCCAGCATTTT.